The clone carrying this TCR beta chain has a count of ten or more. Antigen unknown. These data are taken from a study of Graves' ophthalmopathy and Graves' hyperthyroidism. Broader study findings: Researchers report that a 13-signature model separated ophthalmopathy from stable hyperthyroidism, posting 85% to 90% sensitivity and around 80% specificity.

TCR beta CDR3 amplification used RNA transcripts. First-round RT-PCR used HTBI primers; second-round multiplex PCR followed. One entry per CDR3 protein, called by TCRdb with MiXCR from the multiplex PCR reads. The table includes around 660,000 distinct CDR3 sequences, over 40% detected once. The CDR3 loop spans 13 amino acids. Germline CDR1 is SNHLY and CDR2 is FYNNEI. Trimming took off 6 bases at V and 2 bases at J, with 11 bases between the two ends. This clonotype was obtained from an adult man with Graves' ophthalmopathy. The chain recombines TRBV2 with TRBJ2-7; D ambiguous. The source material was peripheral blood. CDR3 DNA: TGTGCCAGCAGACCCGATGTAACCTACGAGCAGTACTTC. Its protein is CASRPDVTYEQYF.